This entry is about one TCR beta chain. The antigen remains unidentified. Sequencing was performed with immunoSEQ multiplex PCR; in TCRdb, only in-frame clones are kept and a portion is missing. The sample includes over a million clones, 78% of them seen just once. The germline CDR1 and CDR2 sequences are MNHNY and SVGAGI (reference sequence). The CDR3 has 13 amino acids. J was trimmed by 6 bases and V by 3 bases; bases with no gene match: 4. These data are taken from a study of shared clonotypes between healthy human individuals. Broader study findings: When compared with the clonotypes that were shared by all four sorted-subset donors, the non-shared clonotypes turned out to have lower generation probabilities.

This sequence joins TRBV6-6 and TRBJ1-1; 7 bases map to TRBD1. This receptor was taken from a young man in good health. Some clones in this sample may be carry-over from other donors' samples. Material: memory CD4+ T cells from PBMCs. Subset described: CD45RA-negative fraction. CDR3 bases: TGTGCCAGCAGTTATGGTCAGGGGGCTGAAGCTTTCTTT. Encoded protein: CASSYGQGAEAFF.